The rows below give T cell receptor beta chains drawn from one sample of a study of CD8+ T cells in alopecia areata. Clones were sequenced by immunoSEQ multiplex PCR, and TCRdb holds only the in-frame ones, with some missing. The sample comprises 140,000 to 150,000 clones, roughly 62% of which are singletons, and 6.4% rests with the top ten. The input for sequencing was CD4+ T cells sorted from blood, taken at week 0. The origin of the receptors is a human donor with alopecia areata. Both conserved end residues are part of each CDR3.

V gene: TRBV4-3
CDR3 protein: CASSQEVGQAYGYTF

V gene: TRBV7-2
CDR3 protein: CASSSLSQGYGYTF

V gene: TRBV18
CDR3 protein: CASSGTSNQPQHF

V gene: TRBV2
CDR3 protein: CASTYTSNQPQHF

V gene: TRBV29-1
CDR3 protein: CSVSTGPGGYTF

V gene: TRBV14
CDR3 protein: CASSQPPDSPLHF

V gene: TRBV4-3
CDR3 protein: CASSQDWGGQPQHF

V gene: TRBV5-1
CDR3 protein: CASSLIQETQYF

V gene: TRBV5-6
CDR3 protein: CASSLKGFVEAFF

V gene: TRBV7-2
CDR3 protein: CASSLDGLLGEKLFF

V gene: TRBV2
CDR3 protein: CATRQGADEKLFF

V gene: TRBV2
CDR3 protein: CASSPRSGGVNEQYF

V gene: TRBV10-2
CDR3 protein: CASSVGGDQETQYF

V gene: TRBV19
CDR3 protein: CASSIVLEETQYF

V gene: TRBV5-6
CDR3 protein: CASSPRVRSSYGYTF

V gene: TRBV5-4
CDR3 protein: CASSFRVQETQYF

V gene: TRBV29-1
CDR3 protein: CSVGTGRTDTQYF

V gene: TRBV29-1
CDR3 protein: CSVEKNPIPDTQYF

V gene: TRBV30
CDR3 protein: CAWSRTRGTEAFF

V gene: TRBV30
CDR3 protein: CAWSVKTNTEAFF

V gene: TRBV6-6
CDR3 protein: CASSLDGTGGGYTF

V gene: TRBV4-2
CDR3 protein: CASSQDSSYEQYF

V gene: TRBV10-3
CDR3 protein: CAISDRVGQPQHF

V gene: TRBV15
CDR3 protein: CATSRGLVEVDEQFF

V gene: TRBV6-5
CDR3 protein: CATRRGDEKLFF

V gene: TRBV5-1
CDR3 protein: CASSPQPGLPTGELFF

V gene: TRBV4-1
CDR3 protein: CASSQGAVNEQYF

V gene: TRBV7-9
CDR3 protein: CASSGGGSGTNYGYTF

V gene: TRBV30
CDR3 protein: CAWSFGTQETQYF

V gene: TRBV6-5
CDR3 protein: CASRQIGEAFF

V gene: TRBV12-5
CDR3 protein: CASAKPGVEQFF

V gene: TRBV29-1
CDR3 protein: CSLHGTGLLREQYF

V gene: TRBV19
CDR3 protein: CASRSDLAKNIQYF

V gene: TRBV5-5
CDR3 protein: CASSLASTDTQYF

V gene: TRBV25-1
CDR3 protein: CASSDRLTGDGQYF

V gene: TRBV5-1
CDR3 protein: CASSVLQGLYGYTF

V gene: TRBV10-3
CDR3 protein: CAIRPGQGNSPLHF

V gene: TRBV27
CDR3 protein: CASSGADSPGRETQYF

V gene: TRBV29-1
CDR3 protein: CSVGRGGQETQYF

V gene: TRBV4-3
CDR3 protein: CASSQIEAGVSTDTQYF

V gene: TRBV15
CDR3 protein: CATSRPPGSNTDTQYF

V gene: TRBV29-1
CDR3 protein: CSVEPGQGYF

V gene: TRBV7-2
CDR3 protein: CASSSRADSPLHF

V gene: TRBV18
CDR3 protein: CASSPTGFGEQFF

V gene: TRBV30
CDR3 protein: CACQRQISYEQYF

V gene: TRBV15
CDR3 protein: CATSGRVGEQYF

V gene: TRBV19
CDR3 protein: CASSVPDRKGNTIYF

V gene: TRBV2
CDR3 protein: CASSELTAYGYTF

V gene: TRBV7-9
CDR3 protein: CASSLGGDQSSPLHF

V gene: TRBV29-1
CDR3 protein: CSVEGTEVYGYTF

V gene: TRBV9
CDR3 protein: CASSVGDSNYGYTF

V gene: TRBV5-6
CDR3 protein: CATGDIRKRTADTQYF

V gene: TRBV29-1
CDR3 protein: CSGVREYEQYF

V gene: TRBV4-3
CDR3 protein: CASSQQTSWEQYF

V gene: TRBV4-1
CDR3 protein: CASSQDWLDAANTGELFF

V gene: TRBV2
CDR3 protein: CASSEEGLNSGANVLTF

V gene: TRBV2
CDR3 protein: CASVGGGDTEAFF

V gene: TRBV11-1
CDR3 protein: CASSSRDSSYNEQFF

V gene: TRBV30
CDR3 protein: CAWSPTGIQETQYF

V gene: TRBV5-1
CDR3 protein: CASSLVGYLNEQFF